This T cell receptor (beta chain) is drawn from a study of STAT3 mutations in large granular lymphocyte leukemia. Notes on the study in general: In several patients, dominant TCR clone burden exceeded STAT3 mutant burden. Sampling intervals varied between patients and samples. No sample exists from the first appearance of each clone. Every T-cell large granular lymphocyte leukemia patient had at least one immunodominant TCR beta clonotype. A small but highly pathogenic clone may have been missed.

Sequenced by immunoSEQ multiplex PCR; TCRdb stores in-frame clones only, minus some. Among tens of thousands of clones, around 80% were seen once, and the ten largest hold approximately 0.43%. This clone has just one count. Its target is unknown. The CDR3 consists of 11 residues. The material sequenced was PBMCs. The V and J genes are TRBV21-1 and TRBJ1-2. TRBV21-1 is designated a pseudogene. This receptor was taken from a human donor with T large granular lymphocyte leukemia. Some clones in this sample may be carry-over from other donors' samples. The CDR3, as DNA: TGTGCCAGCAGCAAGCGGGAGGTGTACACCTTC. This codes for CASSKREVYTF.